Here is one T cell receptor beta chain with its context. The data belong to a study of cytomegalovirus exposure and HLA in healthy donors. A multiplex PCR was run with 60 Vbeta primers and 13 Jbeta primers. TCRdb keeps only in-frame clones here, not all; method: immunoSEQ multiplex PCR. The sample holds 200,000 or so clones, 78% seen once. V lost 1 base and J 0 bases, leaving 9 bases between the germline ends. The CDR3 contains 15 residues. Germline V gives CDR1 KGHSH, CDR2 LQKENI. Sequenced: PBMCs. This TCR was recovered from a woman in her thirties in good health and CMV-seropositive. The rearrangement uses TRBV18 and TRBJ1-2; TRBD1 might be the D (5 bases). The CDR3 loop is CASSPQGLTNYGYTF. The CDR3 DNA is TGTGCCAGCTCACCACAGGGACTTACTAACTATGGCTACACCTTC.